This T cell receptor (beta chain) was captured by sequencing in a study of blood T cell repertoires in COVID-19. The authors' processing: Amplification with reference gene primers provided the estimates of nucleated cell counts. The assay was immunoSEQ multiplex PCR, and TCRdb's table has in-frame clones only and misses some. V, J and clone size reflect that table, while D and trimming were determined from the DNA. The sample contains some 380,000 clones, more than 70% of which appear only once. V shed 4 bases and J 4 bases; nucleotides not matched to a gene: 4. Per germline, CDR1 SGHRS and CDR2 YFSETQ. The CDR3 length is 15 residues. Participants were aged about 18 to 100 years from around 26 US areas. Recovery meant two consecutive negative NP/OP PCR tests, professional clearance, or resolved symptoms.

The chain has TRBV5-1 and TRBJ2-1, with 11 bases matching TRBD2. Source material: PBMCs or T cells enriched from blood (not recorded which). This clonotype was obtained from a man younger than 45 who had recovered from COVID-19. As DNA, the CDR3 is TGCGCCAGCAGCCGTAGCGGGGGGGCTTACAATGAGCAGTTCTTC. Translating gives CASSRSGGAYNEQFF.